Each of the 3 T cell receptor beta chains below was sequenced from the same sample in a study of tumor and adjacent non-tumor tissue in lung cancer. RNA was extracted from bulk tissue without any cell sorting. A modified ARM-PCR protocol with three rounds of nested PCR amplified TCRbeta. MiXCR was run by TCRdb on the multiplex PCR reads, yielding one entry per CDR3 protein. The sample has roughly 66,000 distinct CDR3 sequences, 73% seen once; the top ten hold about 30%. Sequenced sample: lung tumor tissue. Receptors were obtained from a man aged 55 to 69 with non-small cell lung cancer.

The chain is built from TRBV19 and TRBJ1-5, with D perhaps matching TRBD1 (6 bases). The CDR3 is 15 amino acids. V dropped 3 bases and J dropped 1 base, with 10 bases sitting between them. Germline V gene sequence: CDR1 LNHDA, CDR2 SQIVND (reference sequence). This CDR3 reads CASSMRTVSNQPQHF. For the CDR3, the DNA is TGTGCCAGTAGTATGAGGACAGTCAGCAATCAGCCCCAGCATTTT.

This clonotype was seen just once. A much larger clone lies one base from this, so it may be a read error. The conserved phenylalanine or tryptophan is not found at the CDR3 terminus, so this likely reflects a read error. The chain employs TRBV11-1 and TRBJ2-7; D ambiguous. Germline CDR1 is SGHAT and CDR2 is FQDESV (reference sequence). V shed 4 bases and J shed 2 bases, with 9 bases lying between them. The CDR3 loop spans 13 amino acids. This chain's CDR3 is CASSYKSAYEQYL. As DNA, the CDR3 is TGTGCCAGCAGCTACAAGTCGGCCTACGAGCAGTACTTA.

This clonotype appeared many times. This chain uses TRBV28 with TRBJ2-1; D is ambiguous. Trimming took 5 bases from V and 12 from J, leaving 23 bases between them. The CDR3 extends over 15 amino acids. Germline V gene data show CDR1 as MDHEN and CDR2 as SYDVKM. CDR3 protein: CASSVTRMEALWQFF. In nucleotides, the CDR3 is TGTGCCAGCAGTGTTACCCGGATGGAAGCCTTGTGGCAGTTCTTC.